The clone carrying this T cell receptor (beta chain) was observed at least ten times. The target antigen is unknown. This entry is derived from a study of T cell repertoires in cytomegalovirus infection. Study at large: Selection of CMV epitopes for the study included recently identified HLA-C-restricted and well-studied HLA-B-restricted ones. Signatures in public TCR beta sequences pointed to both CMV infection and matching HLA type.

The study's findings and limits: The study found HLA-C-restricted CMV-specific TCR beta clonotypes dominating the ex vivo response. Summed public TCR beta family frequency identified CMV carriers bearing the relevant HLA.

CDR1 and CDR2 (germline): SGHVS, FNYEAQ. The ends were cut back, 1 base at V and 7 bases at J, with 17 bases in the middle. The CDR3 spans 16 residues. TCRdb analysed the reads with MiXCR anew, one entry per CDR3 protein. The profile shows about 920,000 distinct CDR3 sequences, around 31% of them singletons. The sample here was cultured CD8+ T cells from PBMCs, taken from culture after CMV antigen stimulation. The chain is built from TRBV7-6 and TRBJ2-1; D is unclear. The source is a human donor in good health (CMV status not recorded). Some clones in this sample may be carry-over from other donors' samples. The CDR3 region has the DNA TGTGCCAGCAGCTTAGGACGAGGCCCCTGGTTTAATGAGCAGTTCTTC. This translates into CASSLGRGPWFNEQFF.